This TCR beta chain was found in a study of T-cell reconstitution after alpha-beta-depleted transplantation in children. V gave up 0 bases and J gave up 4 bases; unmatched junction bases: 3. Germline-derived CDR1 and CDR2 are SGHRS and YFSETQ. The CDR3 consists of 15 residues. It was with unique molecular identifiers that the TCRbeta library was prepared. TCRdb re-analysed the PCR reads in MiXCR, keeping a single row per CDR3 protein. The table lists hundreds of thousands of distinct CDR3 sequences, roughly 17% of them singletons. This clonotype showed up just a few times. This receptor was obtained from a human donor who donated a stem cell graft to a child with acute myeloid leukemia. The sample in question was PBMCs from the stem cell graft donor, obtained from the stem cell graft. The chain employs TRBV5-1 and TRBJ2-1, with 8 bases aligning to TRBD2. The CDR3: CASSLDAGGYNEQFF. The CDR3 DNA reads TGCGCCAGCAGCTTGGACGCGGGGGGTTACAATGAGCAGTTCTTC.